This TCR beta chain was obtained from a study of blood T cell repertoires in COVID-19. Study at large: T cells, B-cell-depleted T cells, or PBMCs provided the cDNA or gDNA that served as material.

Assay: immunoSEQ multiplex PCR; the TCRdb copy retains only in-frame clones and omits some. The sample gives 200,000 to 300,000 clones, more than 65% of which show up once; around 8% is in the top ten. This TCR came from an elderly woman with acute or convalescent COVID-19. Sequencing used peripheral blood.

CDR3 sequence (DNA): TGTGCCAGCAGTTTAAGGACTAGCGGGACTCAAGAGACCCAGTACTTC. Its translation: CASSLRTSGTQETQYF. The genes are TRBV28 and TRBJ2-5; 12 bases agree with TRBD2. The CDR3 is made up of 16 amino acids. The germline V gene encodes CDR1 MDHEN and CDR2 SYDVKM. V lost 2 bases to trimming and J lost 2 bases; unmatched junction nucleotides: 3.